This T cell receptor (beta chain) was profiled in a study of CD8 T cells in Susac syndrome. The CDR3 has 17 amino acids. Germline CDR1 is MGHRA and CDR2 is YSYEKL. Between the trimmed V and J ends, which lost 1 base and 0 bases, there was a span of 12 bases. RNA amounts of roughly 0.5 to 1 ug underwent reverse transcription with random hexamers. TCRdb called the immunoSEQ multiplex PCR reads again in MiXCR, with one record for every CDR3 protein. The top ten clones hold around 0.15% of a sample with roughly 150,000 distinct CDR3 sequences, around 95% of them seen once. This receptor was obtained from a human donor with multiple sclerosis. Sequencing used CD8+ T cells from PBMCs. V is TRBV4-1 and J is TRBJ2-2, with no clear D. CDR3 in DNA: TGCGCCAGCAGCCAAGTCCTCTCACCCACGAACACCGGGGAGCTGTTTTTT. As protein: CASSQVLSPTNTGELFF.